This TCR beta chain was captured by sequencing in a study of vaccination and CD4 T cells after COVID-19. Turning to the study itself: As a positive control, some control cultures were given a CEFX pool, while others were given an HIV-1 Nef pool or no peptide.

An Oncomine TCR Beta short-read assay was used to sequence the DNA from cultured CD4+ T cells. TCRdb re-called the PCR reads through MiXCR, storing one row per CDR3 protein. The sample holds several thousand distinct CDR3 sequences, approximately 48% seen once. The CDR3 covers 15 residues. Germline V CDR1 and CDR2: LNHDA, SQIVND (reference sequence). V lost 6 bases, J lost 0 bases, and 7 bases stayed unmatched. Turning to this clonotype: Its target is unknown.

Sample treatment: 10-day PBMC culture with coronavirus spike peptide pools or control peptides (ViraFEST assay). This sequence originates from a human donor who had recovered from COVID-19. Sequencing input: CD4+ T cells from blood, cultured in vitro. J is TRBJ1-2 and V is TRBV19, with 7 positions matching TRBD1. The CDR3 loop reads CASRGPGQSNYGYTF. The CDR3 DNA sequence: TGTGCCAGTAGGGGCCCGGGACAGTCTAACTATGGCTACACCTTC.